There are a few counts of the clone carrying this T cell receptor beta chain. Its antigen is not known. Other nucleotide sequences in the sample specify the same CDR3. Germline CDR1 and CDR2: SNHLY and FYNNEI. With 6 bases removed from V and 1 base from J, the gap between germline ends came to 7 bases. The CDR3 consists of 12 residues. The team ran DNA from unsorted PBMCs on ten immunoSEQ deep assay plates for sequencing. As originally analysed: ImmunoSEQ only sent back junction sequences with no quality scores, so filtering was done differently. Here immunoSEQ multiplex PCR was the method, and the copy in TCRdb shows in-frame clones only, minus some. The V and J calls and clone size were taken over from that table, and D and trimming were inferred from the DNA. The data hold about 460,000 clones, with 77% observed a single time. This record comes from a study of shared clonotypes between healthy human individuals.

Study-level findings and limits: Clonotype sharing among donors was expected to depend on sequencing depth.

It was about 82 million PBMCs that unsorted samples used for genomic DNA. This sequence joins TRBV2 and TRBJ2-7; D remains ambiguous. Material: PBMCs. The clonotype comes from a woman in her forties in good health. Some clones in this sample may be carry-over from other donors' samples. The CDR3 DNA sequence: TGTGCCAGCAGAGGCAGATCCTACGAGCAGTACTTC. This encodes CASRGRSYEQYF.